This T cell receptor (beta chain) was observed in a study of cytomegalovirus exposure and HLA in healthy donors. About the study: An analysis done earlier identified around 100 million unique TCR beta sequences from 190 million or so T cells. The study's findings and limits: With high specificity and sensitivity, the classifier reportedly diagnosed cytomegalovirus status. Later analysis suggested most CMV-associated TCR beta chains were HLA-restricted.

Donors had nominal health at sampling but likely had unrecorded immune exposures. The junction had 5 bases not matched to a gene; V was cut back by 4 bases and J by 4 bases. CDR1 is MNHEY, CDR2 SVGAGI, per germline. The CDR3 covers 15 residues. Concerning this clone itself: Its antigen is as yet unknown.

The study ran its PCR with 60 Vbeta and 13 Jbeta primers. TCRdb's copy holds only in-frame clones and misses some; the assay was immunoSEQ multiplex PCR. The repertoire table contains over 75,000 clones. The V gene is TRBV6-5, the J gene TRBJ2-1; 9 bases are a match to TRBD1. This receptor was taken from a man between 45 and 60 years old in good health and CMV-seronegative. The sequenced material came from PBMCs. CDR3 in DNA: TGTGCCAGCAGTTCTGGACAGGGGATTTACAATGAGCAGTTCTTC. Encoded protein: CASSSGQGIYNEQFF.